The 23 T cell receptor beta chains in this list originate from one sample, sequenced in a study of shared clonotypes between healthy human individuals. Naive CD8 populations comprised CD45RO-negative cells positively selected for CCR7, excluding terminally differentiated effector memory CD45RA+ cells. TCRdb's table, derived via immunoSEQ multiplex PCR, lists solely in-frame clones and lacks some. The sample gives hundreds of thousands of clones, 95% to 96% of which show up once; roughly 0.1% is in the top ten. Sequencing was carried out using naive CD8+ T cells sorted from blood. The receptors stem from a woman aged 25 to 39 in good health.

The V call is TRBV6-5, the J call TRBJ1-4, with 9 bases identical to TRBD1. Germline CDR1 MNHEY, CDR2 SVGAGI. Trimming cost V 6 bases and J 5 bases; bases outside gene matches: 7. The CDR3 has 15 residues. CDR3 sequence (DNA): TGTGCCAGCAGATCTCCGGGACAGGGCAATGAAAAACTGTTTTTT. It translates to CASRSPGQGNEKLFF.

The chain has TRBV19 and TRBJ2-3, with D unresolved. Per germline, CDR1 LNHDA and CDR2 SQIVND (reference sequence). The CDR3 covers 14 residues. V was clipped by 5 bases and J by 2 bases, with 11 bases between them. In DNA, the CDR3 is TGTGCCAGTAGTGCATACCTAAACACAGATACGCAGTATTTT. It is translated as CASSAYLNTDTQYF.

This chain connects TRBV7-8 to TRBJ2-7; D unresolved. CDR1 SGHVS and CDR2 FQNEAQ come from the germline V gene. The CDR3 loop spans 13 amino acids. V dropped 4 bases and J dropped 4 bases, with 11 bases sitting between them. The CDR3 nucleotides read TGTGCCAGCAGCTCCACACAAACTTACGAGCAGTACTTC. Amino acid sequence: CASSSTQTYEQYF.

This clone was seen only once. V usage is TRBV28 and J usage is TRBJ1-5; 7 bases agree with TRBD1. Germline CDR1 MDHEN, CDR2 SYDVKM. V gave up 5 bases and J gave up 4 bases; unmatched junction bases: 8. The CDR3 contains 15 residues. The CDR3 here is CASSLGDSQNQPQHF. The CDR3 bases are TGTGCCAGCAGTCTTGGGGACAGCCAAAATCAGCCCCAGCATTTT.

CDR3 protein: CASSPPPSSGVFSNEQFF. The CDR3, as DNA: TGTGCCAGCAGTCCCCCCCCTTCTAGCGGAGTTTTTTCCAATGAGCAGTTCTTC. The V call is TRBV27, the J call TRBJ2-1, with 7 bases identical to TRBD2. CDR1 is MNHEY, CDR2 SMNVEV, per germline (reference sequence). Trimming cost V 5 bases and J 6 bases; bases outside gene matches: 19. The CDR3 is 18 amino acids.

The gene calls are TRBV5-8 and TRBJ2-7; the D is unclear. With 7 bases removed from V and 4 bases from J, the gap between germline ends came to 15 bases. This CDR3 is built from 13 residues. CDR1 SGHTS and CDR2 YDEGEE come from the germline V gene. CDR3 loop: CASPGSRRYEQYF. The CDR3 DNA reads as TGTGCCAGCCCGGGCTCTCGAAGGTACGAGCAGTACTTC.

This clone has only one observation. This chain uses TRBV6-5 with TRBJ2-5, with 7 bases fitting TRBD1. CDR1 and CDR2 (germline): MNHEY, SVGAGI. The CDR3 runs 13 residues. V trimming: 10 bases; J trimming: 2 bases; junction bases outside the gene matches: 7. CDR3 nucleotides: TGTGCCACCCATCCAGGGGGTCAAGAGACCCAGTACTTC. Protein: CATHPGGQETQYF.

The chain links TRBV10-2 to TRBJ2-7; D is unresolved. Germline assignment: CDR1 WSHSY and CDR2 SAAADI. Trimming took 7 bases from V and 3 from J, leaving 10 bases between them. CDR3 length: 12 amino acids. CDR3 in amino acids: CASTDGFYEQYF. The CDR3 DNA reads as TGCGCCAGCACGGACGGATTCTACGAGCAGTACTTC.

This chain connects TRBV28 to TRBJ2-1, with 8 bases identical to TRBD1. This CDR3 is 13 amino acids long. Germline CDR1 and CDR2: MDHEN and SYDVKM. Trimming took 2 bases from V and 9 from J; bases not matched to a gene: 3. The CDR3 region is CASSLAGGLEQFF. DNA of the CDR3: TGTGCCAGCAGTTTAGCAGGGGGCCTTGAGCAGTTCTTC.

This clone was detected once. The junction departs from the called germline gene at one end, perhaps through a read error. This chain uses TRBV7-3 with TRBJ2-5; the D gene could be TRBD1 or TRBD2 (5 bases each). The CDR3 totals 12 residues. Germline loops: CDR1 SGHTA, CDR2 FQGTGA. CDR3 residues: CASSSGGSGGNF. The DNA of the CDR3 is TGTGCCAGCAGCTCGGGTGGAAGTGGGGGAAACTTC.

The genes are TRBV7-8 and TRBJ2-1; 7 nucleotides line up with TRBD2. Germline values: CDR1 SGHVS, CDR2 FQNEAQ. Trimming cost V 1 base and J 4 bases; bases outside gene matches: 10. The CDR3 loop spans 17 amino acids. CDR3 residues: CASSLEGPGLTYNEQFF. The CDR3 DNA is TGTGCCAGCAGCTTAGAAGGACCGGGACTAACATACAATGAGCAGTTCTTC.

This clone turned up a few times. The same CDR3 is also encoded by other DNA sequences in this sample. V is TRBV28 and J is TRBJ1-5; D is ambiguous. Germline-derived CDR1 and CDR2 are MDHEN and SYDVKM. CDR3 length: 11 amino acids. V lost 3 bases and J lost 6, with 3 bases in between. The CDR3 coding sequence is TGTGCCAGCAGTTTTGGTCAGCCCCAGCATTTT. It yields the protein CASSFGQPQHF.

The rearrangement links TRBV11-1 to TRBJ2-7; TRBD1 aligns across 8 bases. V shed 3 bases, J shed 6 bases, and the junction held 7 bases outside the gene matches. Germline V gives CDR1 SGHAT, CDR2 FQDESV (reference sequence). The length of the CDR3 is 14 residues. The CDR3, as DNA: TGTGCCAGCAGCTTCGGACAGGGTTTGTTCGAGCAGTACTTC. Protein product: CASSFGQGLFEQYF.

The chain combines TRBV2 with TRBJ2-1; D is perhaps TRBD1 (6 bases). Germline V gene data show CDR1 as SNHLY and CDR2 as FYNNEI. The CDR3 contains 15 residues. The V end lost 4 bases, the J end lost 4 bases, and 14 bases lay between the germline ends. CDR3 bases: TGTGCCAGCAGTGTTTGGGGGCCGGGTTACAATGAGCAGTTCTTC. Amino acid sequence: CASSVWGPGYNEQFF. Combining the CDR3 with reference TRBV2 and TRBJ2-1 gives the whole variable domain EPEVTQTPSHQVTQMGQEVILRCVPISNHLYFYWYRQILGQKVEFLVSFYNNEISEKSEIFDDQFSVERPDGSNFTLKIRSTKLEDSAMYFCASSVWGPGYNEQFFGPGTRLTVL.

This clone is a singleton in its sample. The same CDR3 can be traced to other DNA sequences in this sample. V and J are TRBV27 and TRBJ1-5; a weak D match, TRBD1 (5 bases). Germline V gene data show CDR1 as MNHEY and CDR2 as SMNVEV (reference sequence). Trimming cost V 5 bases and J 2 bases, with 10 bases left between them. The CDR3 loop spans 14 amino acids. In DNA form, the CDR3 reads TGTGCCAGCAGTCCCGTAGGGGGCAATCAGCCCCAGCATTTT. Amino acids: CASSPVGGNQPQHF.

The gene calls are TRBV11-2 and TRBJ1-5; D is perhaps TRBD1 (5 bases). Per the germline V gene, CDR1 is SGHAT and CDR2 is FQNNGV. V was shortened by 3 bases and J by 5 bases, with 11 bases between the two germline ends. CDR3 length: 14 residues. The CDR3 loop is CASSLGLGYQPQHF. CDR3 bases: TGTGCCAGCAGCTTGGGACTAGGGTATCAGCCCCAGCATTTT.

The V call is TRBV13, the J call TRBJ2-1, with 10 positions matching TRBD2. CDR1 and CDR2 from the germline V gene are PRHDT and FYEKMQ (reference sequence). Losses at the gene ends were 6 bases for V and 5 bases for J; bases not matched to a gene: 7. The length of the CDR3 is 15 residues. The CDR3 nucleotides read TGTGCCAGCAGTCCTACCGGGACTAGCGACAATGAGCAGTTCTTC. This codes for CASSPTGTSDNEQFF.

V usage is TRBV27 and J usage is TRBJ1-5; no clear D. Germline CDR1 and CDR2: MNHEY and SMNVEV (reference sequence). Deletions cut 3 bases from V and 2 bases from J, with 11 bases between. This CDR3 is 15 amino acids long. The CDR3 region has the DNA TGTGCCAGCAGTTTCGCGAATAATGGCAATCAGCCCCAGCATTTT. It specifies CASSFANNGNQPQHF.

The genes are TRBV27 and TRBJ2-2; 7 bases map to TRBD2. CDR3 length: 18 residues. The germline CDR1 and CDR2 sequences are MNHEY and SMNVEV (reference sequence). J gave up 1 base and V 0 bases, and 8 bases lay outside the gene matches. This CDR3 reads CASSLSIVGGRNTGELFF. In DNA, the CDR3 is TGTGCCAGCAGTTTATCGATCGTCGGCGGGAGGAACACCGGGGAGCTGTTTTTT.

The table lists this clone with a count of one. Written as DNA, the CDR3 is TGTGCCAGCAGGGGCGGGAGCGGCAATCAGCCCCAGCATTTT. Its translation is CASRGGSGNQPQHF. The chain carries TRBV2 and TRBJ1-5; D ambiguous. The length of the CDR3 is 14 residues. The germline V gene has CDR1 SNHLY and CDR2 FYNNEI. V lost 6 bases and J 2 bases, leaving 11 bases between the germline ends.

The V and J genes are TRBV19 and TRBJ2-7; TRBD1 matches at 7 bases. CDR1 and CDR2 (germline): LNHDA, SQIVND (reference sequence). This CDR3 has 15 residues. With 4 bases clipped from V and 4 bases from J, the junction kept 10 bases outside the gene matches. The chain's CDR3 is CASSTTGTDQYEQYF. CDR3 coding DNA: TGTGCCAGTAGTACCACCGGGACAGACCAATACGAGCAGTACTTC.

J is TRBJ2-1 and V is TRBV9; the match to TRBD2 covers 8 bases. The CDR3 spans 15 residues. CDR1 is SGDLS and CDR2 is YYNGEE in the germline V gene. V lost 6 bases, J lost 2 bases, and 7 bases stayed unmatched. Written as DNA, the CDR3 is TGTGCCAGCACCCCGGGAGGGGTCACCTACAATGAGCAGTTCTTC. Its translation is CASTPGGVTYNEQFF.

CDR3 nucleotide sequence: TGTGCCAGCAGTTCAACAACCAAATTCAGCGGGAGGGCCATCAATGAGCAGTTCTTC. This gives the protein CASSSTTKFSGRAINEQFF. This rearrangement joins TRBV28 to TRBJ2-1, with 10 bases aligning to TRBD2. The CDR3 is made up of 19 amino acids. Germline-derived CDR1 and CDR2 are MDHEN and SYDVKM. The V and J ends lost 4 bases and 6 bases, in that order; junction bases with no gene match: 18.